The 5 T cell receptor beta chains given below trace back to one sample, sequenced in a study of T cell responses to AZD1222 COVID-19 vaccine. Sequencing used immunoSEQ multiplex PCR; TCRdb keeps in-frame clones, though not all of them. The data show about 97,000 clones, 86% seen once. The sample here was peripheral blood, taken on day 0 of AZD1222 vaccination. The receptors here all came from an adult in good health.

CDR3 region: CASSLGGAAEAFF. CDR3 bases: TGTGCCAGCAGCTTAGGGGGGGCCGCTGAAGCTTTCTTT. The rearrangement uses TRBV7-9 and TRBJ1-1, with D possibly being TRBD1 (6 bases). CDR1 SEHNR and CDR2 FQNEAQ come from the germline V gene (reference sequence). With 1 base removed from V and 6 bases from J, the gap between germline ends came to 9 bases. CDR3 size: 13 residues.

The genes are TRBV4-2 and TRBJ1-5, with a tentative D call TRBD1 (5 bases). The V end was cut by 4 bases, the J end by 7 bases, with 17 bases between. The CDR3 is made up of 15 amino acids. Per germline, CDR1 LGHNA and CDR2 YNFKEQ. CDR3 loop: CASSPTGTDGQPQHF. Written as DNA, the CDR3 is TGTGCCAGCAGCCCTACCGGGACGGATGGACAGCCCCAGCATTTT.

In its sample, this clone was seen once. The chain carries TRBV10-2 and TRBJ1-1, with D possibly matching TRBD1 (5 bases). The CDR3 sequence is 13 residues long. Looked up from germline, CDR1 is WSHSY and CDR2 is SAAADI. V lost 7 bases and J lost 5, with 14 bases in between. As DNA, the CDR3 is TGCGCCAGCACAATCCGGGGCGGGACTGAAGCTTTCTTT. Translation: CASTIRGGTEAFF.

This clone was detected only once. V and J are TRBV4-3 and TRBJ1-5; D unresolved. Trimming took off 1 base at V and 7 bases at J, with 20 bases between the two ends. Per the germline V gene, CDR1 is LGHNA and CDR2 is YSLEER. The CDR3 consists of 17 residues. This CDR3 is CASSQVREYIPGQPQHF. The CDR3, as DNA: TGCGCCAGCAGCCAAGTGCGTGAGTACATACCGGGACAGCCCCAGCATTTT.

V usage is TRBV3-1 (or the pseudogene TRBV3-2) and J usage is TRBJ2-5; 9 positions match TRBD2. V lost 4 bases to trimming and J lost 0 bases; unmatched junction nucleotides: 6. The CDR3 has 16 amino acids. CDR1 LGHDT and CDR2 YNNKEL come from the germline V gene (reference sequence). CDR3: CASSPSLAGNQETQYF. CDR3 nucleotides: TGTGCCAGCAGCCCCTCGCTAGCGGGGAACCAAGAGACCCAGTACTTC.